This TCR beta chain was recorded in a study of neoadjuvant anti-PD-1 for oral cavity cancer. Patients were newly diagnosed with stage II-IVA oral cavity squamous cell carcinoma without prior systemic or radiation treatment. The V gene lost 6 bases and the J gene lost 4 bases, with 10 bases spanning the gap. Looked up from germline, CDR1 is DFQATT and CDR2 is SNEGSKA (reference sequence). This CDR3 is 11 amino acids long. The assay was immunoSEQ multiplex PCR, and TCRdb's table has in-frame clones only and misses some. The repertoire includes approximately 15,000 clones, 72% of them detected once, and 2.6% sits in the top ten.

The sequences come from PBMCs, collected before nivolumab (anti-PD-1) treatment. The V gene is TRBV20-1, the J gene TRBJ2-7, with a possible D match to TRBD2 (6 bases). The source of this sequence is a person between 35 and 79 years old with oral cavity squamous cell carcinoma. This chain's CDR3 is CSARLEYEQYF. The DNA of the CDR3 is TGCAGTGCGAGACTAGAGTACGAGCAGTACTTC.